The 21 T cell receptor beta chains below come from one sample, sequenced in a study of CD8 T cells in ankylosing spondylitis. Study observations and caveats: Among TCR beta sequences, a motif of eight highly homologous variants appeared characteristic of ankylosing spondylitis blood.

Their cognate antigens are unknown. TCRdb re-analysed the 5' RACE reads in MiXCR, keeping a single row per CDR3 protein. The repertoire holds approximately 300,000 distinct CDR3 sequences, with around 8% as singletons. Sequenced material: blood, either unsorted or a sorted T cell fraction (not recorded which). The receptors were gathered from a male donor with ankylosing spondylitis.

The chain employs TRBV27 and TRBJ1-1; D remains unclear. This CDR3 has 16 residues. The V gene's germline CDR1 is MNHEY and CDR2 SMNVEV (reference sequence). Trimming pared 4 bases from V and 1 base from J, leaving 16 bases between. This CDR3 reads CASSSQMGWGNTEAFF. CDR3 DNA: TGTGCCAGCAGTTCACAAATGGGGTGGGGGAACACTGAAGCTTTCTTT.

This clonotype was recorded a few times. The J gene is TRBJ2-5, the V gene TRBV30; tentative D call: TRBD1 (6 bases). Trimming pared 1 base from V and 1 base from J, leaving 16 bases between. There are 16 residues in the CDR3. The germline V gene has CDR1 GTSNPN and CDR2 SVGIG (reference sequence). CDR3 in DNA: TGTGCCTGGAGTGGGGAACAGGGCAGAATCCAAGAGACCCAGTACTTC. Protein sequence: CAWSGEQGRIQETQYF.

This clonotype was counted at least ten times. This chain links TRBV10-3 with TRBJ2-5; 11 bases line up with TRBD1. CDR3 length: 12 amino acids. The junction had 3 bases not matched to a gene; V was cut back by 10 bases and J by 5 bases. Germline CDR1 reads ENHRY; CDR2 reads SYGVKD. Here the CDR3 DNA reads TGTGCCACCCGGGACAGGGGGGAGACCCAGTACTTC. This encodes CATRDRGETQYF.

This clonotype has just a few counts. The V call is TRBV5-1, the J call TRBJ2-2, with D possibly being TRBD1 or TRBD2 (5 bases each). The CDR3 loop spans 16 amino acids. CDR1 and CDR2 from the germline V gene are SGHRS and YFSETQ. Trimming shortened V by 1 base and J by 1 base, and 11 bases separated the two germline ends. The CDR3: CASSLMGVKNTGELFF. CDR3 nucleotides: TGCGCCAGCAGCTTGATGGGGGTCAAGAACACCGGGGAGCTGTTTTTT.

The chain recombines TRBV5-1 with TRBJ2-3; D is undetermined. This CDR3 comprises 13 residues. Between the trimmed V and J ends, which lost 9 bases and 4 bases, there was a span of 15 bases. Germline values: CDR1 SGHRS, CDR2 YFSETQ. This CDR3 reads CATRSVGSDTQYF. As DNA, the CDR3 is TGCGCCACCAGATCGGTGGGGTCAGATACGCAGTATTTT. Full variable domain (missing parts from reference TRBV5-1 and TRBJ2-3): KAGVTQTPRYLIKTRGQQVTLSCSPISGHRSVSWYQQTPGQGLQFLFEYFSETQRNKGNFPGRFSGRQFSNSRSEMNVSTLELGDSALYLCATRSVGSDTQYFGPGTRLTVL.

Written as DNA, the CDR3 is TGTGCCAGCAGCTCCAGAGGAGCTAGCCCGAGCGTCGATGAGCAGTTCTTC. It encodes CASSSRGASPSVDEQFF. The rearrangement links TRBV9 to TRBJ2-1; tentative D call: TRBD2 (5 bases). Germline V lookup: CDR1 SGDLS, CDR2 YYNGEE. The CDR3 runs 17 residues. Trimming took off 4 bases at V and 8 bases at J, with 25 bases between the two ends.

In this sample, this clonotype turned up a few times. The rearrangement links TRBV5-1 to TRBJ2-7; TRBD2 agrees at 10 bases. Germline CDR1 reads SGHRS; CDR2 reads YFSETQ. The CDR3 is 16 residues long. Losses at the gene ends were 3 bases for V and 5 bases for J; bases not matched to a gene: 11. The CDR3 is CASSSKTSGYFDEQYF. The CDR3 nucleotides are TGCGCCAGCAGCTCAAAGACTAGCGGGTATTTTGACGAGCAGTACTTC. Full variable domain (missing parts from reference TRBV5-1 and TRBJ2-7): KAGVTQTPRYLIKTRGQQVTLSCSPISGHRSVSWYQQTPGQGLQFLFEYFSETQRNKGNFPGRFSGRQFSNSRSEMNVSTLELGDSALYLCASSSKTSGYFDEQYFGPGTRLTVT.

This clonotype was detected only a few times. The J gene is TRBJ2-1, the V gene TRBV28, with D perhaps TRBD1 or TRBD2 (6 bases each). Germline V gene sequence: CDR1 MDHEN, CDR2 SYDVKM. The length of the CDR3 is 16 residues. V lost 8 bases and J 2 bases, leaving 19 bases between the germline ends. CDR3 region: CASYPGGGYPYNEQFF. CDR3 coding DNA: TGTGCCAGCTATCCCGGAGGGGGTTACCCCTACAATGAGCAGTTCTTC.

The genes are TRBV7-9 and TRBJ2-7; 8 bases map to TRBD1. Germline V lookup: CDR1 SEHNR, CDR2 FQNEAQ (reference sequence). This CDR3 is 15 amino acids long. After removal of 7 bases from V and 3 bases from J, the junction contained 11 bases not matched to a gene. CDR3 nucleotide sequence: TGTGCCAGCATCCCTTCGGGACAGGATTTCTACGAGCAGTACTTC. Its translation is CASIPSGQDFYEQYF.

This clonotype was counted only a few times. The rearrangement joins TRBV18 to TRBJ1-1; D might be TRBD1 (5 bases). CDR3 length: 16 amino acids. CDR1 is KGHSH, CDR2 LQKENI, per germline. V lost 5 bases to trimming and J lost 0 bases, with 16 bases between them. The CDR3: CASSAWDGRMNTEAFF. In nucleotides, the CDR3 is TGTGCCAGCTCAGCATGGGACGGAAGAATGAACACTGAAGCTTTCTTT.

This clonotype has only a few counts. The rearrangement joins TRBV7-2 to TRBJ2-3, with TRBD2 matching 11 bases. V dropped 2 bases and J dropped 0; count of bases not matched to a gene: 4. Germline CDR1 reads SGHTA; CDR2 reads FQGNSA. This CDR3 has 17 amino acids. The CDR3: CASSLLAGGLSTDTQYF. In DNA, the CDR3 is TGTGCCAGCAGCTTACTAGCGGGAGGCCTTAGCACAGATACGCAGTATTTT.

The V gene is TRBV30, the J gene TRBJ1-1, with D tentatively TRBD1 (6 bases). The germline V gene has CDR1 GTSNPN and CDR2 SVGIG (reference sequence). Trimming removed 0 bases from V and 4 bases from J, with 15 bases in between. This CDR3 comprises 15 residues. CDR3 sequence reads: CAWSVKTGARTEAFF. The CDR3 DNA reads TGTGCCTGGAGTGTAAAGACAGGCGCTCGCACTGAAGCTTTCTTT.

This clonotype was seen a few times. The V call is TRBV7-2, the J call TRBJ2-1; a possible D gene is TRBD2 (5 bases). The CDR3 spans 16 residues. Germline lookup yields CDR1 SGHTA and CDR2 FQGNSA. Trimming removed 1 base from V and 6 bases from J, with 16 bases in between. CDR3 sequence reads: CASSLGRIRELNEQFF. CDR3 DNA sequence: TGTGCCAGCAGCTTAGGTAGAATTCGGGAACTCAATGAGCAGTTCTTC. Using reference TRBV7-2 and TRBJ2-1 for the parts outside the CDR3, the full variable domain is GAGVSQSPSNKVTEKGKDVELRCDPISGHTALYWYRQSLGQGLEFLIYFQGNSAPDKSGLPSDRFSAERTGGSVSTLTIQRTQQEDSAVYLCASSLGRIRELNEQFFGPGTRLTVL.

The rearrangement links TRBV18 to TRBJ2-2; D ambiguous. Deletions cut 3 bases from V and 4 bases from J, with 6 bases between. Germline values: CDR1 KGHSH, CDR2 LQKENI. The CDR3 runs to 13 residues. CDR3 region: CASSPVSTGELFF. CDR3 bases: TGTGCCAGCTCACCTGTAAGCACCGGGGAGCTGTTTTTT.

This clonotype has just a few counts. V usage is TRBV20-1 and J usage is TRBJ2-2; 7 bases agree with TRBD2. There are 16 residues in the CDR3. Trimming at V came to 0 bases and at J to 4 bases, leaving 8 bases not matched to a gene. Germline V CDR1 and CDR2: DFQATT, SNEGSKA (reference sequence). CDR3 coding DNA: TGCAGTGCTAGAGAGTTGCGGGAGAGTTCCACCGGGGAGCTGTTTTTT. Amino acids: CSARELRESSTGELFF.

This clonotype has more than one count but fewer than ten. The chain carries TRBV12-3 or TRBV12-4 and TRBJ1-5; possibly TRBD1 for D (6 bases). The CDR3 runs 13 residues. Between the trimmed V and J ends, which lost 4 bases and 2 bases, there was a span of 6 bases. The CDR3 protein is CASSYRGNQPQHF. The CDR3 DNA reads TGTGCCAGCAGTTACAGGGGCAATCAGCCCCAGCATTTT.

The J gene is TRBJ2-3, the V gene TRBV30; D unresolved. CDR3 size: 11 residues. Trimming pared 2 bases from V and 6 bases from J, leaving 6 bases between. Germline CDR1 reads GTSNPN; CDR2 reads SVGIG (reference sequence). This CDR3 is CAWSSADTQYF. CDR3 DNA: TGTGCCTGGAGTTCGGCGGATACGCAGTATTTT.

This clonotype was observed a few times. The chain combines TRBV14 with TRBJ2-6; D unresolved. The V end was cut by 5 bases, the J end by 0 bases, with 8 bases between. Germline V CDR1 and CDR2: SGHDN, FVKESK. The CDR3 spans 15 residues. This chain's CDR3 is CASSWQSSGANVLTF. As DNA, the CDR3 is TGTGCCAGCAGCTGGCAGAGCTCTGGGGCCAACGTCCTGACTTTC.

The rearrangement uses TRBV7-8 and TRBJ1-3, with unresolved D. CDR3 length equals 17 residues. V was clipped by 3 bases and J by 0 bases, with 15 bases between them. Germline CDR1 is SGHVS and CDR2 is FQNEAQ. The CDR3 loop is CASSFPRVPNSGNTIYF. The CDR3, as DNA: TGTGCCAGCAGCTTCCCCCGGGTCCCTAACTCTGGAAACACCATATATTTT.

The chain links TRBV6-2 or TRBV6-3 to TRBJ2-1; TRBD2 matches 10 bases. The CDR3 has 14 amino acids. V dropped 7 bases and J dropped 3; count of bases not matched to a gene: 3. The V gene's germline CDR1 is MNHEY and CDR2 SVGEGT. CDR3: CASTGLAVYNEQFF. The CDR3 DNA reads as TGTGCCAGCACCGGACTAGCGGTCTACAATGAGCAGTTCTTC.

There are many counts of this clonotype. The chain has TRBV6-2 or TRBV6-3 and TRBJ2-2; possibly TRBD2 for D (6 bases). The CDR3 runs to 15 residues. The germline V and J ends were trimmed by 7 bases and 6 bases, with 18 bases remaining between them. Germline CDR1 reads MNHEY; CDR2 reads SVGEGT. CDR3 protein: CASTLAANRAGELFF. CDR3 DNA: TGTGCCAGCACATTAGCGGCTAATCGGGCCGGGGAGCTGTTTTTT.